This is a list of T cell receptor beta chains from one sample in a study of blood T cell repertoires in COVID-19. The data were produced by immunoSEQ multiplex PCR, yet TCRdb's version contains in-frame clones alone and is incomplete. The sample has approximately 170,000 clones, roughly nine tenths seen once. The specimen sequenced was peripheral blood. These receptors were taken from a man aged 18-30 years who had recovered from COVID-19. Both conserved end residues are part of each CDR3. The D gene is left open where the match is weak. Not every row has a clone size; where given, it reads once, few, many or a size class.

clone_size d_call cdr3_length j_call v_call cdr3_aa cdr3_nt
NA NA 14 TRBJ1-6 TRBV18 CASSPPGSGSPLHF TGTGCCAGCTCACCACCAGGTTCGGGTTCACCCCTCCACTTT
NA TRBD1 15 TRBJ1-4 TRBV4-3 CASSQSGTANEKLFF TGCGCCAGCAGCCAATCCGGGACAGCTAATGAAAAACTGTTTTTT
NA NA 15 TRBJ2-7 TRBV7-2 CASSLGDRSHYEQYF TGTGCCAGCAGCTTAGGAGACAGGTCCCACTACGAGCAGTACTTC
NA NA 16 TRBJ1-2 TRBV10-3 CAISESGLGPRHGYTF TGTGCCATCAGTGAGTCCGGACTTGGGCCACGCCATGGCTACACCTTC
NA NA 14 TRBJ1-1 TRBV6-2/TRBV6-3 CASSYSGGQTEAFF TGTGCCAGCAGTTACTCGGGTGGGCAGACTGAAGCTTTCTTT
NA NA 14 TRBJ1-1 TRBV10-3 CAISERGGNTEAFF TGTGCCATCAGTGAGCGGGGAGGGAACACTGAAGCTTTCTTT
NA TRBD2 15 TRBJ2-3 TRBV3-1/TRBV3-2 CASSQGREGRDTQYF TGTGCCAGCAGCCAAGGGCGGGAGGGCCGAGATACGCAGTATTTT
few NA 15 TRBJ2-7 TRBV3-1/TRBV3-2 CASSRGREVTYEQYF TGTGCCAGCAGCCGAGGGCGCGAAGTTACCTACGAGCAGTACTTC
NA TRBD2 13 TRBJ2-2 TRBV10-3 CAAGAGVTGELFF TGTGCCGCCGGAGCGGGAGTTACCGGGGAGCTGTTTTTT
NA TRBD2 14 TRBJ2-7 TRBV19 CASRLAASSYEQYF TGTGCCAGTAGGCTAGCGGCTTCGTCCTACGAGCAGTACTTC
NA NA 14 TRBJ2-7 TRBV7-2 CASSLLSGLYEQYF TGTGCCAGCAGCTTATTGTCAGGTTTATACGAGCAGTACTTC
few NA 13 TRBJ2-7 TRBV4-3 CASSQASGHEQYF TGCGCCAGCAGCCAAGCCAGCGGGCACGAGCAGTACTTC
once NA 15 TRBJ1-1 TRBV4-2 CASSQEGGIGTEAFF TGTGCCAGCAGCCAAGAAGGAGGGATTGGCACTGAAGCTTTCTTT
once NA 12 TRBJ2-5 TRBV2 CASSDSEETQYF TGTGCCAGCAGTGATTCAGAAGAGACCCAGTACTTC
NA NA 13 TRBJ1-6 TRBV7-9 CASKGASNSPLHF TGTGCCAGCAAAGGGGCATCTAATTCACCCCTCCACTTT
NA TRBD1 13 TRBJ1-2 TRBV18 CASSDGQVYGYTF TGTGCCAGCTCAGATGGACAGGTCTATGGCTACACCTTC
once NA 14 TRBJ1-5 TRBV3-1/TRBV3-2 CASSHRGPNQPQHF TGTGCCAGCAGCCATAGAGGGCCCAATCAGCCCCAGCATTTT
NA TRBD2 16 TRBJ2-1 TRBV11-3 CASSLVSGKSYNEQFF TGTGCCAGCAGCTTAGTGAGCGGGAAGTCCTACAATGAGCAGTTCTTC
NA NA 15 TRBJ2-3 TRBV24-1 CATSDSPGDADTQYF TGTGCCACCAGTGATTCCCCAGGGGATGCAGATACGCAGTATTTT
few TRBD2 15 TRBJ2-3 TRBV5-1 CASSLGLAGGHTQYF TGCGCCAGCAGCTTGGGTTTAGCGGGAGGGCATACGCAGTATTTT
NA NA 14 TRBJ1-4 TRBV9 CASSLGGPNEKLFF TGTGCCAGCAGCTTGGGAGGTCCTAATGAAAAACTGTTTTTT
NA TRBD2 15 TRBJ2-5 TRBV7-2 CASSLGGRTVETQYF TGTGCCAGCAGCTTAGGCGGGAGGACAGTAGAGACCCAGTACTTC
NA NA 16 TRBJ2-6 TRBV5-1 CASQASARSGANVLTF TGCGCCAGCCAAGCGTCCGCCCGGTCAGGGGCCAACGTCCTGACTTTC
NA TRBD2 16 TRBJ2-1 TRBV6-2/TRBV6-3 CASSFAASSGSREQFF TGTGCCAGCAGTTTTGCGGCTAGTAGCGGGAGTCGGGAGCAGTTCTTC
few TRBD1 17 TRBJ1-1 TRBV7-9 CASSLPADRGWNTEAFF TGTGCCAGCAGCTTACCGGCTGACAGGGGATGGAACACTGAAGCTTTCTTT
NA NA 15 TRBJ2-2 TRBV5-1 CASSYTEMNTGELFF TGCGCCAGCAGTTACACAGAGATGAACACCGGGGAGCTGTTTTTT
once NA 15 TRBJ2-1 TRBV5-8 CASSFQRSSYNEQFF TGTGCCAGCAGCTTTCAAAGGAGCTCCTACAATGAGCAGTTCTTC
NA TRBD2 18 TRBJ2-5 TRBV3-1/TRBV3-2 CASSHAGQRTSGVETQYF TGTGCCAGCAGCCACGCCGGCCAGAGGACTAGTGGGGTGGAGACCCAGTACTTC
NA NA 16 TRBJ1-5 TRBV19 CASSPEEGLSNQPQHF TGTGCCAGTAGTCCGGAGGAAGGCCTTAGCAATCAGCCCCAGCATTTT
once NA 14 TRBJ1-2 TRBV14 CASSPVGGNYGYTF TGTGCCAGCAGCCCGGTGGGGGGAAACTATGGCTACACCTTC
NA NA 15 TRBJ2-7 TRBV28 CASSFFEGAFDEQYF TGTGCCAGCAGTTTCTTTGAAGGGGCGTTCGACGAGCAGTACTTC
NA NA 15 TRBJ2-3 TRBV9 CASSVELSHTDTQYF TGTGCCAGCAGCGTAGAATTGTCCCACACAGATACGCAGTATTTT
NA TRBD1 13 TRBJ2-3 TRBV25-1 CASSPFGTGKEYF TGTGCCAGCAGTCCCTTCGGGACAGGGAAGGAGTATTTT
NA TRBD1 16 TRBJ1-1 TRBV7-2 CASSPRDSLMNTEAFF TGTGCCAGCAGCCCCCGGGACAGCCTAATGAACACTGAAGCTTTCTTT
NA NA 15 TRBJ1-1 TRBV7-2 CASSLDARMNTEAFF TGTGCCAGCAGCTTAGATGCCAGAATGAACACTGAAGCTTTCTTT
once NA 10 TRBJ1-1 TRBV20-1 CSASQVEAFF TGCAGTGCTAGCCAGGTCGAGGCTTTCTTT
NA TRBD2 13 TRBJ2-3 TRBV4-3 CASSQDRLAGQYF TGCGCCAGCAGCCAAGATCGACTAGCGGGGCAGTATTTT
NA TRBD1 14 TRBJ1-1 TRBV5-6 CASQTGGMNTEAFF TGTGCCAGCCAGACAGGGGGCATGAACACTGAAGCTTTCTTT
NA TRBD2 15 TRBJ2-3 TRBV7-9 CASSLAAGESDTQYF TGTGCCAGCAGCTTAGCCGCGGGAGAGTCAGATACGCAGTATTTT
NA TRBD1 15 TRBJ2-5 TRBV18 CASSPGTGLKETQYF TGTGCCAGCTCACCAGGGACAGGATTGAAAGAGACCCAGTACTTC
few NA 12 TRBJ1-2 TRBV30 CAWSLLQAGYTF TGTGCCTGGAGCCTCCTACAGGCCGGCTACACCTTC
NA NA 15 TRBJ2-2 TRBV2 CASSAGQFYTGELFF TGTGCCAGCAGTGCCGGACAGTTTTACACCGGGGAGCTGTTTTTT
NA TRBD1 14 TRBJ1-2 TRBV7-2 CASSPRQGNYGYTF TGTGCCAGCAGCCCGCGACAGGGGAACTATGGCTACACCTTC